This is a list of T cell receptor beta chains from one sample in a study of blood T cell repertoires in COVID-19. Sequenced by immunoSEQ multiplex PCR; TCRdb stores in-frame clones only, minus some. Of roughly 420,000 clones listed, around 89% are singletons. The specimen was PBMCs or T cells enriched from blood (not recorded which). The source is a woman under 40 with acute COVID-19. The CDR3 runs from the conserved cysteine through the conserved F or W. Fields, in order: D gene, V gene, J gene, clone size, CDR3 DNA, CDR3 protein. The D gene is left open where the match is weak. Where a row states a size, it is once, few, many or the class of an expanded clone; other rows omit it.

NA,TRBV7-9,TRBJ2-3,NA,TGTGCCAGCAGCTTAGGTGCAGGCCATCAGTATTTT,CASSLGAGHQYF
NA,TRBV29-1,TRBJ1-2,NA,TGCCCGCGGCCAGCGGACGGCTACACCTTC,CPRPADGYTF
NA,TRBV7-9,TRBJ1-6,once,TGTGCCAGCAGCTTACAGGGCTCCGAGGATAATTCACCCCTCCACTTT,CASSLQGSEDNSPLHF
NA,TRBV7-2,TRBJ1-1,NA,TGTGCCAGCAGCGGGGCAAGGTACACTGAAGCTTTCTTT,CASSGARYTEAFF
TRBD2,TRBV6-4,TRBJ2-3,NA,TGTGCCAGCAGTGACTCTGCACTAGCGGGGACTTCTAGCACAGATACGCAGTATTTT,CASSDSALAGTSSTDTQYF
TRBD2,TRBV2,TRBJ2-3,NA,TGTGCCAGCAGTAGGAGACTAGCGGGGGGAAGCACAGATACGCAGTATTTT,CASSRRLAGGSTDTQYF
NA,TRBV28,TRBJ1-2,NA,TGTGCCAGCAGTTTATTGGGGGGGCAAGTCTATGGCTACACCTTC,CASSLLGGQVYGYTF
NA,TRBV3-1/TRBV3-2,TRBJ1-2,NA,TGTGCCAGCAGCAACCGGGAAATGAACTATGGCTACACCTTC,CASSNREMNYGYTF
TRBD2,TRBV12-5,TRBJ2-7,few,TGTGCTAGTGGTTTGGGACTAGCGGGGACGAAGCAGTACTTC,CASGLGLAGTKQYF
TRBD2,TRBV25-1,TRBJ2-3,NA,TGTGCCAGCAGTGACGTAGGCGGGGGGCCTAGCACAGATACGCAGTATTTT,CASSDVGGGPSTDTQYF
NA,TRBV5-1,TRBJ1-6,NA,TGCGCCAGCAGCTTGGGACAGGTCGGTTACTCACCCCTCCACTTT,CASSLGQVGYSPLHF
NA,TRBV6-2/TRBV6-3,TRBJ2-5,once,TGTGCCAGCAGTTACTCGTGGGTGCGGGAGACCCAGTACTTC,CASSYSWVRETQYF
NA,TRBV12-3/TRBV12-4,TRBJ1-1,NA,TGTGCCAGTGGACACCCGAACACTGAAGCTTTCTTT,CASGHPNTEAFF
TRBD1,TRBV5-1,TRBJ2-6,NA,TGCGCCAGCAGCTTGGCCAAGTTGACAGGGCCCTCTGGGGCCAACGTCCTGACTTTC,CASSLAKLTGPSGANVLTF
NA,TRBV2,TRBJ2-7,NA,TGTGCCAGCGGGTCGGGGGACGAGCAGTACTTC,CASGSGDEQYF
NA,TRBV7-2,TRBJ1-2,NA,TGTGCCAGCAGCCCCCCAAGGGGTATCTATGGCTACACCTTC,CASSPPRGIYGYTF
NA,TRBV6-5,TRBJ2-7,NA,TGTGCCAGCATGGCGCCATGGGCCGAGCAGTACTTC,CASMAPWAEQYF
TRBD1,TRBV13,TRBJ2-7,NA,TGTGCCAGCAGCTACACCGGGGACAGGGGCGGCGAGCAGTACTTC,CASSYTGDRGGEQYF
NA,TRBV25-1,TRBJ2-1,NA,TGTGCCAGCAGTAGCAGCCGGAGCTCCTACAATGAGCAGTTCTTC,CASSSSRSSYNEQFF
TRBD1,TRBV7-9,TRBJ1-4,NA,TGTGCCAGCAGCTGGACAGGGGAGAGTGAAAAACTGTTTTTT,CASSWTGESEKLFF
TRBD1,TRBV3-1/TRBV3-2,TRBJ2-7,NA,TGTGCCAGCAGCCAAGGGGACAGGGTCCACGAGCAGTACTTC,CASSQGDRVHEQYF
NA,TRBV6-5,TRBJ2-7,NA,TGTGCCAGCAGTTACTCCGTCCGGGGGTCCTCCTACGAGCAGTACTTC,CASSYSVRGSSYEQYF
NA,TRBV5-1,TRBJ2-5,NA,TGCGCCAGCAGTCGGCCAGGGCAAGAGACCCAGTACTTC,CASSRPGQETQYF
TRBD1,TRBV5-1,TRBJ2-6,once,TGCGCCAGCAGCTCAAGAGGGGACAGGGAAACATCCTCTGGGGCCAACGTCCTGACTTTC,CASSSRGDRETSSGANVLTF
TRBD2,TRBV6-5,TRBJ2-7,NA,TGTGCCAGCATCCATACTAGCGGGGGGCCCTACGAGCAGTACTTC,CASIHTSGGPYEQYF
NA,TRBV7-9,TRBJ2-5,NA,TGTGCCAGCAGCTTACTAAAACAGGGTACACTTCAAGAGACCCAGTACTTC,CASSLLKQGTLQETQYF
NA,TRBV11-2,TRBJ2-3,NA,TGTGCCAGCAGCTTAGACTTAAGTGGCCCCACAGATACGCAGTATTTT,CASSLDLSGPTDTQYF
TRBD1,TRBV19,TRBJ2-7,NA,TGTGCCAGTAGTATAACAGGGGTCCCCTCACCCTACGAGCAGTACTTC,CASSITGVPSPYEQYF
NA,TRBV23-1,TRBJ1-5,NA,TGCGCCAGCAGTCAATCTAAGTCCCAGAGGGCGTCGGCGACGGGCGGTAGCAATCAGCCCCAGCATTTT,CASSQSKSQRASATGGSNQPQHF
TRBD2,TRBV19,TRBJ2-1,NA,TGTGCCAGTAGTATTAGGACGGGGGGGATATATGAGCAGTTCTTC,CASSIRTGGIYEQFF
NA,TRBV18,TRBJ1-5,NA,TGTGCCAGCTCACCCCGGGAGGACGGCTATAGCAATCAGCCCCAGCATTTT,CASSPREDGYSNQPQHF
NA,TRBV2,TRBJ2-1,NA,TGTGCCAGCAGCGCCAGGGTTCAGGAGCAGTTCTTC,CASSARVQEQFF
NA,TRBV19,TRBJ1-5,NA,TGTGCCAGTAGTATATTCCGTAGTCGGGGTTTCATCCAGCCCCAGCATTTT,CASSIFRSRGFIQPQHF
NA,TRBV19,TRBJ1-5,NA,TGTGCCAGTAGTATTGGGGGGTCGTATGAGCCCCAGCATTTT,CASSIGGSYEPQHF
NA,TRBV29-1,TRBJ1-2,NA,TGCAGCGTTGAACGGTTCCAGGTTGGCTACACCTTC,CSVERFQVGYTF
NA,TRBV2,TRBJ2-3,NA,TGTGCCAGCAGTTTAGCTTGGAGCACAGATACGCAGTATTTT,CASSLAWSTDTQYF
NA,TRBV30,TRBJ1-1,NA,TGTGCCTGGAGAGCTGCTGTTTCGGCTTTCTTT,CAWRAAVSAFF
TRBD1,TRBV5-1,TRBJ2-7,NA,TGCGCCAGCGCAGACAGGGGAAGGGCCAACGAGCAGTACTTC,CASADRGRANEQYF
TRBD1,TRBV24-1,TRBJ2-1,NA,TGTGCCACCAGTGATGCCCGACAGGGGGGAGATGAGCAGTTCTTC,CATSDARQGGDEQFF
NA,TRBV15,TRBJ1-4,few,TGTGCCACCAGCCCTACGGGAGTCGACAATGAAAAACTGTTTTTT,CATSPTGVDNEKLFF
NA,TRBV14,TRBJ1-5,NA,TGTGCCCGCAGACCGGGGGGGGGAATGAGGACGAATCAGCCCCAGCATTTT,CARRPGGGMRTNQPQHF
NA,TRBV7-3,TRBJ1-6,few,TGTGCCAGCAGCGAATCCTCATATTCAGCCCTCCACTTT,CASSESSYSALHF
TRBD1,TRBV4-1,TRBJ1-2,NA,TGCGCCAGCAGTCGGGAACCGGGACAGGGGACCGACGGCTACACCTTC,CASSREPGQGTDGYTF
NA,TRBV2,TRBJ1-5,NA,TGTGCCAGCAGTCCCCGACAAAATAGCAATCAGCCCCAGCATTTT,CASSPRQNSNQPQHF
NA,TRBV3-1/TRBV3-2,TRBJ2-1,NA,TGTGCCAGCAGCCAAGACCAGGGGTCCTACAATGAGCAGTTCTTC,CASSQDQGSYNEQFF
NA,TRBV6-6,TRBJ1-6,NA,TGTGCCAGCGGCAACCAGGGGAGGGATAATAATTCACCCCTCCACTTT,CASGNQGRDNNSPLHF
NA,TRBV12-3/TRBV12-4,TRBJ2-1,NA,TGTGCCAGCAGTTTGTCAGGGCACAATGAGCAGTTCTTC,CASSLSGHNEQFF
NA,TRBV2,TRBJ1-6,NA,TGTGCCAGCACCCCAGACAGACATAATTCACCCCTCCACTTT,CASTPDRHNSPLHF
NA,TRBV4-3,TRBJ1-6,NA,TGCGCCAGCAGCCAAGTTCAGGGATATGTCGGACCCCTCCACTTT,CASSQVQGYVGPLHF
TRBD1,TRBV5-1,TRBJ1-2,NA,TGCGCCAGCACCGGGGGACAGCAATATGGCTACACCTTC,CASTGGQQYGYTF
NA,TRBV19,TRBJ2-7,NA,TGTGCCAGTAGTACTTCAGGGGACCCTTACGAGCAGTACTTC,CASSTSGDPYEQYF
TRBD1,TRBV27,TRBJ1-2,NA,TGTGCCAGCAGGGGGACAGGGGGAGGTTATGGCTACACCTTC,CASRGTGGGYGYTF
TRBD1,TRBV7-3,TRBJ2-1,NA,TGTGCCAGCAGCTCCCCCGACAGGGGAGGCAATGAGCAGTTCTTC,CASSSPDRGGNEQFF
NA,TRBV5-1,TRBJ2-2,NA,TGCGCCAGCAACGGTCTCAGTGGGGCTGGGACCGGGGAGCTGTTTTTT,CASNGLSGAGTGELFF